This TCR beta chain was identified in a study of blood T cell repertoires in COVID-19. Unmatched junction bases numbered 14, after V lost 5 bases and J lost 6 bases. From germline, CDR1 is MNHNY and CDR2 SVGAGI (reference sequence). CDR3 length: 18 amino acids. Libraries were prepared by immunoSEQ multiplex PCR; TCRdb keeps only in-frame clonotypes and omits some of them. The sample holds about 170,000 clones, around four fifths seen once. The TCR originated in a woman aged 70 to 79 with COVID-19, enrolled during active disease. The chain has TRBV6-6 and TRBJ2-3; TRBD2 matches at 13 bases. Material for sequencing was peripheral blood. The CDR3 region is CASSPGTSGTHFADTQYF. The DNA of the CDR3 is TGTGCCAGCAGTCCCGGGACTAGCGGGACTCACTTTGCCGATACGCAGTATTTT.